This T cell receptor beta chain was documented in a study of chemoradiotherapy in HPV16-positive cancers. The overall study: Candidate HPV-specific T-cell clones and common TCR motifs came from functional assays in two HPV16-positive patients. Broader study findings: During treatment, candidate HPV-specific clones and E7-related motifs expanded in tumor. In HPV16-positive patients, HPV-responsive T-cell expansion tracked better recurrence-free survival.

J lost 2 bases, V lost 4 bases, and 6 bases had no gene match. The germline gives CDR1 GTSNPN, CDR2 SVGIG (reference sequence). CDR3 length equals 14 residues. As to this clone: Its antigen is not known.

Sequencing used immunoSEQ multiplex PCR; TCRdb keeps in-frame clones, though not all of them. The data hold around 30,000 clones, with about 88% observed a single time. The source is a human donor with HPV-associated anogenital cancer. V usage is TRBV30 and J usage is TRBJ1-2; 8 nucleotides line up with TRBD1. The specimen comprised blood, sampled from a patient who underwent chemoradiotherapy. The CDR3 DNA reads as TGTGCCTGGAATCCCGGACAGGGAAACTATGGCTACACCTTC. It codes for CAWNPGQGNYGYTF.